The present T cell receptor beta chain was sequenced within a study of T cells in Graves' hyperthyroidism and ophthalmopathy. Trimming shortened V by 1 base and J by 7 bases, and 17 bases separated the two germline ends. In germline, CDR1 is MNHNS, CDR2 SASEGT. There are 16 residues in the CDR3. Amplified regions were TCR beta CDR3 sequences from RNA transcripts. First-round RT-PCR with HTBI primers amplified the TCR CDR3 region. TCRdb reprocessed the multiplex PCR reads with MiXCR, giving one entry per CDR3 protein. The repertoire holds about 690,000 distinct CDR3 sequences, with roughly 17% as singletons. Hyperthyroidism in the patients, aged 18 to 65, was newly diagnosed and under 2 months in duration.

V usage is TRBV6-1 and J usage is TRBJ1-5; D is uncertain. The sequence derives from a man aged 50-60 years with Graves' hyperthyroidism. The sample consisted of blood. This chain's CDR3 is CASSEVMARLEQPQHF. Written as DNA, the CDR3 is TGTGCCAGCAGTGAAGTAATGGCCAGGCTCGAACAGCCCCAGCATTTT.